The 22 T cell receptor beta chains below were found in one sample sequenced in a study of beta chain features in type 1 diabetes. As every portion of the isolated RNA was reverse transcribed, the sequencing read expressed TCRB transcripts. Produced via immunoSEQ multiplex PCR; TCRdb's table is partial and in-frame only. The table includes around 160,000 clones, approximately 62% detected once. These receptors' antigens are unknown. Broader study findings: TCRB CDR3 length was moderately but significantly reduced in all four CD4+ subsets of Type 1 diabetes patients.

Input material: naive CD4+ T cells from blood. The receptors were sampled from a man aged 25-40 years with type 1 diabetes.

The CDR3 reads CAWSRLFRASGNTIYF. CDR3 DNA: TGTGCCTGGAGTAGACTCTTCAGGGCGTCGGGAAACACCATATATTTT. The J gene is TRBJ1-3, the V gene TRBV30; D is possibly TRBD1 (5 bases). This CDR3 spans 16 amino acids. The V gene's germline CDR1 is GTSNPN and CDR2 SVGIG (reference sequence). With 2 bases removed from V and 4 bases from J, the gap between germline ends came to 18 bases.

The DNA of the CDR3 is TGTGCCAGCAGGGGACAGGGAGTAGAGACCCAGTACTTC. The encoded protein is CASRGQGVETQYF. This chain joins TRBV25-1 and TRBJ2-5; TRBD1 matches at 9 bases. The germline V gene has CDR1 MGHDK and CDR2 SYGVNS. The length of the CDR3 is 13 residues. The V gene end was trimmed by 6 bases and the J gene end by 4 bases; junction bases not matched to a gene: 3.

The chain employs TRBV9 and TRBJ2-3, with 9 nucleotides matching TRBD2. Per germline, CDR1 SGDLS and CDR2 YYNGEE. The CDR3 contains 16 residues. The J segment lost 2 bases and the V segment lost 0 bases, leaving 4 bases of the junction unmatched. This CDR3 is CASSVVTSGSTDTQYF. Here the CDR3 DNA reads TGTGCCAGCAGCGTAGTGACTAGCGGATCCACAGATACGCAGTATTTT.

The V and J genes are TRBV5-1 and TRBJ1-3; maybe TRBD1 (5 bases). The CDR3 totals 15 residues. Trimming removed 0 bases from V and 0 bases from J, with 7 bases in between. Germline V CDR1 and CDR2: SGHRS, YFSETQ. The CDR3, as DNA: TGCGCCAGCAGCTTGGAGGGGAGCTCTGGAAACACCATATATTTT. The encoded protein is CASSLEGSSGNTIYF.

The CDR3 region is CANGGPDTQYF. The CDR3 region has the DNA TGTGCCAACGGAGGCCCAGATACGCAGTATTTT. The rearrangement uses TRBV10-3 and TRBJ2-3; possible D gene TRBD2, 5 bases. V was trimmed by 10 bases and J by 4 bases, leaving 9 bases between them. Per the germline V gene, CDR1 is ENHRY and CDR2 is SYGVKD. The CDR3 spans 11 residues.

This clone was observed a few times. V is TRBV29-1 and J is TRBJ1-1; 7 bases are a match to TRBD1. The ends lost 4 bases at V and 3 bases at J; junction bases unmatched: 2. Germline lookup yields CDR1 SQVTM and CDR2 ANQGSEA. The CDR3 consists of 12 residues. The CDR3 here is CSVGQGYTEAFF. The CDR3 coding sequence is TGCAGCGTTGGACAGGGATACACTGAAGCTTTCTTT.

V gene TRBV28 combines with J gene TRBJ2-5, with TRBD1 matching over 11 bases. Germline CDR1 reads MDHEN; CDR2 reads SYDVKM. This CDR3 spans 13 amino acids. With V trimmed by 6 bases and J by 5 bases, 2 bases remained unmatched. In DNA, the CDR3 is TGTGCCAGCAGGGGACAGGGGGGCGAGACCCAGTACTTC. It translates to CASRGQGGETQYF.

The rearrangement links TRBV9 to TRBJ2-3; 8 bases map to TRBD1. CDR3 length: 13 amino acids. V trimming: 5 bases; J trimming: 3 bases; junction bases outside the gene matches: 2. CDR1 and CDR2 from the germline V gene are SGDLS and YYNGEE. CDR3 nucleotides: TGTGCCAGCAGGCACAGGGGGACAGATACGCAGTATTTT. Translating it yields CASRHRGTDTQYF.

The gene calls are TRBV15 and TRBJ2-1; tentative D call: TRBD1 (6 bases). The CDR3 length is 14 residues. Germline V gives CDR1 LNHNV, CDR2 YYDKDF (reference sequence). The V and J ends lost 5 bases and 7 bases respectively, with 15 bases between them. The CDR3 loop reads CATSDRRGSNEQFF. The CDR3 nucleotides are TGTGCCACCAGCGACAGGCGAGGTTCTAATGAGCAGTTCTTC.

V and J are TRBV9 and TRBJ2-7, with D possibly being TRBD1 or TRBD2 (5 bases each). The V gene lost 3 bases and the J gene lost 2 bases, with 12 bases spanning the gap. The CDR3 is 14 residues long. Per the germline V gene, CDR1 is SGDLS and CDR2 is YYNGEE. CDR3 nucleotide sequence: TGTGCCAGCAGCGCCCGGGACGGGACCTACGAGCAGTACTTC. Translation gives CASSARDGTYEQYF.

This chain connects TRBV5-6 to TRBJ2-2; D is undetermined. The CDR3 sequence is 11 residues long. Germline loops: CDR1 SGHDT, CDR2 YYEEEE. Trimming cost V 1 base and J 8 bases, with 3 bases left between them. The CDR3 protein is CASSLSGELFF. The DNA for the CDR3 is TGTGCCAGCAGCTTGTCTGGGGAGCTGTTTTTT.

DNA for the CDR3: TGTGCCTGGAGAGACCGGACCAGTGGCTACACCTTC. Translation: CAWRDRTSGYTF. The V and J genes are TRBV30 and TRBJ1-2; no clear D. Germline-derived CDR1 and CDR2 are GTSNPN and SVGIG (reference sequence). Trimming removed 3 bases at V and 7 bases at J, with 12 bases between. The CDR3 is 12 amino acids.

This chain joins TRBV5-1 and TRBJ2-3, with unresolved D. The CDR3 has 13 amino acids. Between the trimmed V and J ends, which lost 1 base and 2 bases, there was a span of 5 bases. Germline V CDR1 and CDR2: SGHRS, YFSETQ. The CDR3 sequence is CASSLSATDTQYF. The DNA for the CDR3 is TGCGCCAGCAGCTTGTCAGCCACAGATACGCAGTATTTT.

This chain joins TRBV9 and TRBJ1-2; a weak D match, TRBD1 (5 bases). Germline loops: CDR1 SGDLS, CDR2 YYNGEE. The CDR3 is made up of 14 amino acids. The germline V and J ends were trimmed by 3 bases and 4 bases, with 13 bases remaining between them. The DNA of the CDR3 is TGTGCCAGCAGCGCCGAGGTAGGGGCCTATGGCTACACCTTC. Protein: CASSAEVGAYGYTF.

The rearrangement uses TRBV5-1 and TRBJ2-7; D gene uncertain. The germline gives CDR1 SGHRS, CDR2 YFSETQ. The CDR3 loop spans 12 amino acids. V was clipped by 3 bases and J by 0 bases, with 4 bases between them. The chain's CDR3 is CASSSTSYEQYF. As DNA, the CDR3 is TGCGCCAGCAGCTCGACCTCCTACGAGCAGTACTTC.

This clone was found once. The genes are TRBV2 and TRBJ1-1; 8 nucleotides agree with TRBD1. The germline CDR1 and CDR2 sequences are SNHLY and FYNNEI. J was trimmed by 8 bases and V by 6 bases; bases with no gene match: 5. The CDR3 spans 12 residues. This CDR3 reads CASRWTGREAFF. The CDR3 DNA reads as TGTGCCAGCAGGTGGACAGGGAGAGAAGCTTTCTTT.

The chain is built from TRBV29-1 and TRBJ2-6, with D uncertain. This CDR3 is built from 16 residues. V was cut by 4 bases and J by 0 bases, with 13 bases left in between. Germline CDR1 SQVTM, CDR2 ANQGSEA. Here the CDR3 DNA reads TGCAGCGTTGTAGCTAGGACGGGCTCTGGGGCCAACGTCCTGACTTTC. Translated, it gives CSVVARTGSGANVLTF.

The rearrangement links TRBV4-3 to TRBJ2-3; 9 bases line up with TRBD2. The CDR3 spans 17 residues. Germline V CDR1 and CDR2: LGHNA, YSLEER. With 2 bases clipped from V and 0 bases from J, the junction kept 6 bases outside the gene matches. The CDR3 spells CASSQFSSGGSTDTQYF. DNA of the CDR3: TGCGCCAGCAGCCAATTCTCCAGCGGGGGGAGCACAGATACGCAGTATTTT.

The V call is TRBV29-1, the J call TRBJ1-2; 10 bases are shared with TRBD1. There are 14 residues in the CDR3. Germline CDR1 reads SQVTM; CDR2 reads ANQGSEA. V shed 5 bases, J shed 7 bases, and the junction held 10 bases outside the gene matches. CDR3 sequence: CSVRRDRGEGGYTF. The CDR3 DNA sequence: TGCAGCGTTCGAAGGGACAGGGGAGAGGGTGGCTACACCTTC.

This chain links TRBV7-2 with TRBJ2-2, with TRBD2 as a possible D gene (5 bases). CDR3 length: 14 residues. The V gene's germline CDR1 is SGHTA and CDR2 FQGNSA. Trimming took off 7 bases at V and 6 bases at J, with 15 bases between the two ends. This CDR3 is CASKFPGLPGELFF. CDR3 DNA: TGTGCCAGCAAGTTCCCCGGACTCCCCGGGGAGCTGTTTTTT.

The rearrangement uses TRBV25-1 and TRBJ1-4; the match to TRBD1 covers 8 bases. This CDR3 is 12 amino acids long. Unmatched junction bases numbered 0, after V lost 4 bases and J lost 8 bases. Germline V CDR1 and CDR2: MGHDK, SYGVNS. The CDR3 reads CASSGTGEKLFF. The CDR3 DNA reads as TGTGCCAGCAGTGGGACAGGGGAAAAACTGTTTTTT.

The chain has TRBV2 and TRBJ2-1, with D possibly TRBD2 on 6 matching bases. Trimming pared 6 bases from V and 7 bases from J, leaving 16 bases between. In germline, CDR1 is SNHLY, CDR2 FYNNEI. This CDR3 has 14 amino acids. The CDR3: CASRGVLAWNEQFF. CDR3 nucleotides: TGTGCCAGCAGAGGGGTACTAGCTTGGAATGAGCAGTTCTTC.